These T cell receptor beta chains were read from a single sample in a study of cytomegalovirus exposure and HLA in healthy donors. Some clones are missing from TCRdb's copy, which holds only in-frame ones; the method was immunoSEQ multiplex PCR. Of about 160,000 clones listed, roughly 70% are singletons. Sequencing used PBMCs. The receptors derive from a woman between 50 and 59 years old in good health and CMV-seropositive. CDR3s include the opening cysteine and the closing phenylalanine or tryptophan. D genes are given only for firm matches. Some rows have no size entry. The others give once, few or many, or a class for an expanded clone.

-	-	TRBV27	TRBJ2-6	TGTGCCAGCAGTTTAAGCAGGGGCGATGATTCTGGGGCCAACGTCCTGACTTTC	CASSLSRGDDSGANVLTF
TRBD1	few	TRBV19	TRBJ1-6	TGTGCCAGTAGCTCCCGAGACAGGGGCGATTCACCCCTCCACTTT	CASSSRDRGDSPLHF
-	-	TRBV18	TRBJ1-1	TGTGCCAGCTCACCAACCCTTACGGGAGGGACGGAAGCTTTCTTT	CASSPTLTGGTEAFF
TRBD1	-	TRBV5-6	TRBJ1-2	TGTGCCAGCAGCTTAGACCAGGGACAGTCCTACGGCTACACCTTC	CASSLDQGQSYGYTF
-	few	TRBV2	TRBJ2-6	TGTGCCAGCCTCCTTGGGGCTCTCTATATGAACGTCCTGACTTTC	CASLLGALYMNVLTF
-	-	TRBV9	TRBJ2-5	TGTGCCAGCAGCGTAGGACCGAGAGGAGAGACCCAGTACTTC	CASSVGPRGETQYF
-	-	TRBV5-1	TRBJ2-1	TGCGCCAGCAGCCCCGGACAGTCCTACAATGAGCAGTTCTTC	CASSPGQSYNEQFF
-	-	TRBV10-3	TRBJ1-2	TGTGCCATCAGTGAGTCGGGGGGAGGGCACTATGGCTACACCTTC	CAISESGGGHYGYTF
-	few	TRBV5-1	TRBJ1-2	TGCGCCAGCAGCTTGATCCCGGGGTTACTCGATGGCTACACCTTC	CASSLIPGLLDGYTF
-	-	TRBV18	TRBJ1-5	TGTGCCAGCTCGGAAGATGACAGATACAATCAGCCCCAGCATTTT	CASSEDDRYNQPQHF
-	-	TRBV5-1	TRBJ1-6	TGCGCCAGCAGCTCCCAGGGATATCATAATTCACCCCTCCACTTT	CASSSQGYHNSPLHF
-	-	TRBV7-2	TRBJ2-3	TGTGCCTCCCGGGGGGCTAGCACAGATACGCAGTATTTT	CASRGASTDTQYF
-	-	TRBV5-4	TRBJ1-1	TGTGCCAGCAGCTTGCTCAACAGTTACACTGAAGCTTTCTTT	CASSLLNSYTEAFF
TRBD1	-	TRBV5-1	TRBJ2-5	TGCGCCAGCAGCCTCGGACGACAGGGGCGAGAGACCCAGTACTTC	CASSLGRQGRETQYF
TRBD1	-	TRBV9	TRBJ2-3	TGTGCCAGCAGGCCGACAGGGGGGGATACGCAGTATTTT	CASRPTGGDTQYF
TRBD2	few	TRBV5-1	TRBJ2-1	TGCGCCAGCAGCTCTTCAACTAGCGGGGGTTCCTACAATGAGCAGTTCTTC	CASSSSTSGGSYNEQFF
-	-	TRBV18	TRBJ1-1	TGTGCCAGCTCACCTCGACCAATCGCTAGTATGAACACTGAAGCTTTCTTT	CASSPRPIASMNTEAFF
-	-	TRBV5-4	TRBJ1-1	TGTGCGGGGCGTCGGACGGTTGCGGACACTGAAGCTTTCTTT	CAGRRTVADTEAFF
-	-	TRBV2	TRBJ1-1	TGTGCCAGCAGTGAAATGTCTCGCAGGGGGAACACTGAAGCTTTCTTT	CASSEMSRRGNTEAFF
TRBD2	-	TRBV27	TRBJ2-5	TGTGCCAGCAGTTTATTGGCGGGAGGAGAGACCCAGTACTTC	CASSLLAGGETQYF
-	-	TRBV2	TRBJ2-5	TGTGCCTCCAGGACTACCGGCGGGACCCAGTACTTC	CASRTTGGTQYF
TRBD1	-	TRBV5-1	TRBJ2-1	TGCGCCAGCAGTAAGGACAGGGAGTACAATGAGCAGTTCTTC	CASSKDREYNEQFF
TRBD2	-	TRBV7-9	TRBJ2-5	TGTGCCAGCAGCCTCGGACTAGCGGAACAAGAGACCCAGTACTTC	CASSLGLAEQETQYF
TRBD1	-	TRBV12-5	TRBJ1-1	TGTGCTAGTGGTCACGGACAGGGGCGACGCTCCTTT	CASGHGQGRRSF
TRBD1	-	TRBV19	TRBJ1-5	TGTGCCAGTAGCGATACAGGGGGCACTCAGCCCCAGCATTTT	CASSDTGGTQPQHF
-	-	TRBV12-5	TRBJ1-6	TGTGCTAGTGGTTTGGTACTGCTAAGCTCCTATAATTCACCCCTCCACTTT	CASGLVLLSSYNSPLHF
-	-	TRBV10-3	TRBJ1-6	TGTGCCATCAGTGGCAGGGTGGACTCACCCCTCCACTTT	CAISGRVDSPLHF
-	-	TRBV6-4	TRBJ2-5	TGTGCCAGCAGTGAACACAGCCAAGAGACCCAGTACTTC	CASSEHSQETQYF
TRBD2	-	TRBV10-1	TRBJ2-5	TGCGCCAGCAGTGAGCGGCGGGGGGCTCAAGAGACCCAGTACTTC	CASSERRGAQETQYF
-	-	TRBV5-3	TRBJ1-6	TGTGCCAGAAGCCCCAAGGGAGATAATTCACCCCTCCACTTT	CARSPKGDNSPLHF
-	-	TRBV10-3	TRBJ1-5	TGTGCCATCAGTGATGGGGGGAACAATCAGCCCCAGCATTTT	CAISDGGNNQPQHF
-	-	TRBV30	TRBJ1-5	TGTGCCTGGAGTACGGAGGACAATCAGCCCCAGCATTTT	CAWSTEDNQPQHF
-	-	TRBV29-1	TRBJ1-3	TGCAGCGTTGAGGGGGGTTCTGGAAACACCATATATTTT	CSVEGGSGNTIYF
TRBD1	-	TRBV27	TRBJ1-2	TGTGCCAGCAGTTCCACCCCGGACAGGGTCTATGGCTACACCTTC	CASSSTPDRVYGYTF
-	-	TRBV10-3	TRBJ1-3	TGTGCCATCAGTGAACGACAGATTTCGACTGGAAACACCATATATTTT	CAISERQISTGNTIYF
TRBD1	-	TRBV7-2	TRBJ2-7	TGTGCCAGCAGCTACGACAGGGTCGAGCAGTACTTC	CASSYDRVEQYF
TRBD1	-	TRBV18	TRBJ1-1	TGTGCCAGCTCACCAAGGACAGGGGGCGAGGACACTGAAGCTTTCTTT	CASSPRTGGEDTEAFF
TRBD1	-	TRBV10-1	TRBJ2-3	TGCGCCAGCAGTGGGGGACAGGGCACCACAGATACGCAGTATTTT	CASSGGQGTTDTQYF
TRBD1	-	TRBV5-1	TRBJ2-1	TGCGCCAGCGGCCAGACAGGGGGCGAATTTAAGGAGCAGTTCTTC	CASGQTGGEFKEQFF
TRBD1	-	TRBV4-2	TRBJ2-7	TGTGCCAGCAGCCCAGACCTGGGACAGCACTACGAGCAGTACTTC	CASSPDLGQHYEQYF
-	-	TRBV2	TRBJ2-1	TGTGCCAGCAGTGAGATCAAGCAGGGGGGGTTCTTC	CASSEIKQGGFF
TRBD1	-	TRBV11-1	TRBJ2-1	TGTGCCAGCAGCCCAGACAGGGAATCTTACAATGAGCAGTTCTTC	CASSPDRESYNEQFF
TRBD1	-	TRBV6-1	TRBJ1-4	TGTGCCAGCAGGATAGGGGGCCTTAATGAAAAACTGTTTTTT	CASRIGGLNEKLFF
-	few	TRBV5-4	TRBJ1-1	TGTGCCAGCAGCGCCTTGATAGGGAGGGGAGAAGCTTTCTTT	CASSALIGRGEAFF
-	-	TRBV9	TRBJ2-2	TGTGCCAGCAGCGAAAACACCGGGGGGCTGTTTTTT	CASSENTGGLFF
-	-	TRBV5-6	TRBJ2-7	TGTGCCAGCAGTTTGGGGGACACTGGAGCGGAGCAGTACTTC	CASSLGDTGAEQYF
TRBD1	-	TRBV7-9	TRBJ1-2	TGTGCCAGCGCCGGGACAGGGGGCGAAACTATTTATGGCTACACCTTC	CASAGTGGETIYGYTF
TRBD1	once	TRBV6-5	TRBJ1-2	TGTGCCAGCAGTTCCCTGGACAGGACCTATGGCTACACCTTC	CASSSLDRTYGYTF
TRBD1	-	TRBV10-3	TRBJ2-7	TGTGCCATCAGTGAGTCCGGGACAGGGGGCGAGCAGTACTTC	CAISESGTGGEQYF
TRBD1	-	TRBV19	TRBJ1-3	TGTGCCAGTAGTCAGGGACAGCCGACGGCCTACACCATATATTTT	CASSQGQPTAYTIYF
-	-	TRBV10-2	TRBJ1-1	TGCGCCATCAAGGAGGCCAGCCAGAACACTGAAGCTTTCTTT	CAIKEASQNTEAFF
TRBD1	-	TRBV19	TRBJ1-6	TGTGCCAGTAGTCACAGGGGACAGGGACATTCACCCCTCCACTTT	CASSHRGQGHSPLHF
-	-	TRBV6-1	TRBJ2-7	TGTGCCAGCAGTGGCCGAGATGTTTACGAGCAGTACTTC	CASSGRDVYEQYF
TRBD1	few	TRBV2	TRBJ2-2	TGTGCCAGCAAGGGGGCGCGGAACACCGGGGAGCTGTTTTTT	CASKGARNTGELFF
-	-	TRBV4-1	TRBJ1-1	TGCGCCAGCAGCCAAGGGGGAGGATTACTCACTGAAGCTTTCTTT	CASSQGGGLLTEAFF
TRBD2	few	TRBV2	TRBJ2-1	TGTGCCAGCATGTCCGGACTAGCGGGGGGCAATGAGCAGTTCTTC	CASMSGLAGGNEQFF
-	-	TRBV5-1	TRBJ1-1	TGCGCCAGCAGCTTGGGGCCCAATAAGAACACTGAAGCTTTCTTT	CASSLGPNKNTEAFF